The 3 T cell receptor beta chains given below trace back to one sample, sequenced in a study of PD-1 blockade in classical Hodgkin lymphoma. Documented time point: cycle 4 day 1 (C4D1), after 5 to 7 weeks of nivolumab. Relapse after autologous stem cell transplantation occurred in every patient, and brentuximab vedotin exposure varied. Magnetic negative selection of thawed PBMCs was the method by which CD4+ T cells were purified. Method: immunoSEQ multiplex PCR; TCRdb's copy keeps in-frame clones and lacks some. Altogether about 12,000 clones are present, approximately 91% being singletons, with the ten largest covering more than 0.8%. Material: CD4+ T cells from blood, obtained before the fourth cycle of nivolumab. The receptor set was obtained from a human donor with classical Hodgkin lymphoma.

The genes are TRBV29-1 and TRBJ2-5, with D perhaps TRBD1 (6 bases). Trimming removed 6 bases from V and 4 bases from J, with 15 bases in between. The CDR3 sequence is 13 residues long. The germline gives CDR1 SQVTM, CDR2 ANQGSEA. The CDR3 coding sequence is TGCAGCGTCGTCAGGGGCGCAGGAGAGACCCAGTACTTC. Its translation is CSVVRGAGETQYF. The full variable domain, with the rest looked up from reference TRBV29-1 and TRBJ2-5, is SAVISQKPSRDICQRGTSLTIQCQVDSQVTMMFWYRQQPGQSLTLIATANQGSEATYESGFVIDKFPISRPNLTFSTLTVSNMSPEDSSIYLCSVVRGAGETQYFGPGTRLLVL.

CDR3 in amino acids: CASSPPFNYGYTF. CDR3 in DNA: TGTGCCAGCTCACCACCGTTTAACTATGGCTACACCTTC. The chain links TRBV18 to TRBJ1-2, with D hard to call. CDR1 and CDR2 (germline): KGHSH, LQKENI. The CDR3 spans 13 residues. Trimming took off 0 bases at V and 1 base at J, with 3 bases between the two ends.

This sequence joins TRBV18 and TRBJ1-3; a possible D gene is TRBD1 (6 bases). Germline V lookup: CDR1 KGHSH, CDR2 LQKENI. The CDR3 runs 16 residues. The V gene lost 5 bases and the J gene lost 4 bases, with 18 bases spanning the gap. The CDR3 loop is CASSSLPQGTGNTIYF. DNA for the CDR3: TGTGCCAGCTCATCCCTACCACAGGGTACAGGAAACACCATATATTTT.